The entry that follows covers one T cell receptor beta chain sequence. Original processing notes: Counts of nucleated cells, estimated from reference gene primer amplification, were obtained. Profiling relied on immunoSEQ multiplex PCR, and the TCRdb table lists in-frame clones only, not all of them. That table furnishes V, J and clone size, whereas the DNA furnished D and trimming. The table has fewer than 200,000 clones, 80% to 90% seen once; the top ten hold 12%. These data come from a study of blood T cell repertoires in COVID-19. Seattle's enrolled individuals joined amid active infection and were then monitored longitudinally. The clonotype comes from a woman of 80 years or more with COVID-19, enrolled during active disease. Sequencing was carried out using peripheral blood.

The CDR3 reads CASSLVGTGYGYTF. CDR3 nucleotides: TGTGCCAGCAGCTTAGTAGGGACAGGCTATGGCTACACCTTC. The chain employs TRBV7-9 and TRBJ1-2; 8 bases line up with TRBD1. There are 14 residues in the CDR3. Germline CDR1 and CDR2: SEHNR and FQNEAQ (reference sequence). V gave up 1 base and J gave up 4 bases; unmatched junction bases: 2.